This is a list of T cell receptor beta chains from one sample in a study of control samples from healthy donors and cancer patients. Profiling relied on immunoSEQ multiplex PCR, and the TCRdb table lists in-frame clones only, not all of them. Of 150,000 or so clones listed, over 90% are singletons. Sequenced sample: blood. The receptors here all came from a man aged 50 to 60 in good health. Each CDR3 is given with its conserved first and last residue. The order of the fields is D gene, J gene, V gene, clone size, CDR3 protein, CDR3 DNA. D genes are given only for firm matches. Only part of the rows carry a size: once, few, many, or a class if the clone is expanded.

TRBD1 | TRBJ2-7 | TRBV5-5 | once | CASSPGGGLHF | TGTGCCAGCAGCCCAGGGGGCGGTCTGCACTTC
- | TRBJ2-1 | TRBV2 | - | CASSRPNNEQFF | TGTGCCAGCAGTAGACCTAACAATGAGCAGTTCTTC
- | TRBJ2-5 | TRBV29-1 | - | CSVRRALWETQYF | TGCAGCGTCCGAAGGGCCCTGTGGGAGACCCAGTACTTC
TRBD1 | TRBJ2-7 | TRBV5-1 | - | CASRFRQGSYEQYF | TGCGCCAGCAGGTTCCGACAGGGTTCCTACGAGCAGTACTTC
TRBD2 | TRBJ2-7 | TRBV6-2/TRBV6-3 | - | CASSGPGLAGVYEQYF | TGTGCCAGCAGTGGCCCTGGACTAGCGGGAGTTTATGAGCAGTACTTC
TRBD2 | TRBJ2-2 | TRBV19 | - | CASTELAGGNTGELFF | TGTGCCAGTACCGAACTAGCGGGAGGTAACACCGGGGAGCTGTTTTTT
TRBD1 | TRBJ2-7 | TRBV23-1 | - | CASSHRKNRGPNYEQYF | TGCGCCAGCAGTCATCGGAAAAACAGGGGCCCTAATTACGAGCAGTACTTC
TRBD1 | TRBJ2-3 | TRBV2 | - | CASSPDRPTDTQYF | TGTGCCAGCAGCCCGGACAGGCCCACAGATACGCAGTATTTT
TRBD2 | TRBJ2-1 | TRBV9 | - | CASSETSGRANEQFF | TGTGCCAGCAGCGAGACTAGCGGGCGTGCCAATGAGCAGTTCTTC
- | TRBJ2-3 | TRBV5-1 | - | CASSLIRASTDTQYF | TGCGCCAGCAGCTTAATCAGGGCAAGCACAGATACGCAGTATTTT
- | TRBJ1-2 | TRBV3-1/TRBV3-2 | - | CATRGGAYGYTF | TGTGCCACCAGAGGCGGAGCCTATGGCTACACCTTC
- | TRBJ1-1 | TRBV6-6 | - | CASSYSVGVRNTEAFF | TGTGCCAGCAGTTACAGTGTTGGGGTACGGAACACTGAAGCTTTCTTT
- | TRBJ2-3 | TRBV21-1 | - | CASSKGGLAGGLDTQYF | TGTGCCAGCAGCAAAGGGGGACTAGCGGGAGGGTTAGATACGCAGTATTTT
- | TRBJ1-1 | TRBV6-5 | - | CASIKGDLEAFF | TGTGCCAGCATCAAGGGAGACCTTGAAGCTTTCTTT
- | TRBJ2-7 | TRBV3-1/TRBV3-2 | - | CASSQDLGPYEQYF | TGTGCCAGCAGCCAAGATCTAGGCCCCTACGAGCAGTACTTC
TRBD2 | TRBJ2-1 | TRBV10-1 | - | CASSESPPSGSINEQFF | TGCGCCAGCAGTGAGTCGCCACCTAGCGGGAGTATTAATGAGCAGTTCTTC
TRBD2 | TRBJ2-3 | TRBV2 | - | CASSGTSGPRGTDTQYF | TGTGCCAGCAGTGGGACTAGCGGGCCCCGGGGCACAGATACGCAGTATTTT
TRBD2 | TRBJ2-7 | TRBV5-1 | - | CASSLNSGKPYEQYF | TGCGCCAGCAGCCTAAATAGCGGGAAACCCTACGAGCAGTACTTC
- | TRBJ2-2 | TRBV18 | - | CASSPSRWRGPESNTGELFF | TGTGCCAGCTCACCGTCCCGGTGGAGGGGACCAGAGTCGAACACCGGGGAGCTGTTTTTT
- | TRBJ2-3 | TRBV11-3 | once | CASSLGLESTDTQYF | TGTGCCAGCAGCTTAGGGCTAGAATCCACAGATACGCAGTATTTT
- | TRBJ2-7 | TRBV14 | - | CASSLGLGDEQYF | TGTGCCAGCAGCCTCGGACTGGGGGACGAGCAGTACTTC
- | TRBJ1-4 | TRBV15 | - | CATSRASYGDEKLFF | TGTGCCACCAGCAGAGCGAGTTACGGGGATGAAAAACTGTTTTTT
- | TRBJ2-1 | TRBV19 | - | CASSLSYNEQFF | TGTGCCAGTTCTCTCTCCTACAATGAGCAGTTCTTC
- | TRBJ1-5 | TRBV19 | - | CASSGVGGNQPQHF | TGTGCCTCCTCCGGGGTGGGTGGCAATCAGCCCCAGCATTTT
TRBD1 | TRBJ1-2 | TRBV19 | once | CASSTSGTGLYGYTF | TGTGCCAGTAGTACTAGCGGGACAGGGCTCTATGGCTACACCTTC
- | TRBJ1-2 | TRBV12-3/TRBV12-4 | - | CASSFEGGGYTF | TGTGCCAGCAGTTTTGAAGGGGGAGGCTACACCTTC
- | TRBJ2-1 | TRBV5-4 | - | CASSPPGLYNEQFF | TGTGCCAGCAGCCCGCCGGGACTTTACAATGAGCAGTTCTTC
- | TRBJ1-5 | TRBV28 | - | CASTHGSPNQPQHF | TGTGCCAGCACCCATGGCAGTCCTAATCAGCCCCAGCATTTT
TRBD1 | TRBJ1-4 | TRBV28 | - | CASSLWDRVYPNQKLFF | TGTGCCAGCAGTTTATGGGACAGGGTCTACCCCAACCAAAAACTGTTTTTT
- | TRBJ1-2 | TRBV4-1 | - | CASSQEAGHYGYTF | TGCGCCAGCAGCCAAGAGGCAGGGCACTATGGCTACACCTTC
- | TRBJ2-1 | TRBV12-5 | - | CASATFNEQFF | TGTGCTAGTGCCACATTCAATGAGCAGTTCTTC
- | TRBJ2-5 | TRBV5-1 | - | CASGAGLVPQETQYF | TGCGCCAGCGGGGCGGGGCTAGTCCCCCAAGAGACCCAGTACTTC
- | TRBJ2-7 | TRBV5-5 | - | CASSLNIYEQYF | TGTGCCAGCAGCTTGAACATATACGAGCAGTACTTC